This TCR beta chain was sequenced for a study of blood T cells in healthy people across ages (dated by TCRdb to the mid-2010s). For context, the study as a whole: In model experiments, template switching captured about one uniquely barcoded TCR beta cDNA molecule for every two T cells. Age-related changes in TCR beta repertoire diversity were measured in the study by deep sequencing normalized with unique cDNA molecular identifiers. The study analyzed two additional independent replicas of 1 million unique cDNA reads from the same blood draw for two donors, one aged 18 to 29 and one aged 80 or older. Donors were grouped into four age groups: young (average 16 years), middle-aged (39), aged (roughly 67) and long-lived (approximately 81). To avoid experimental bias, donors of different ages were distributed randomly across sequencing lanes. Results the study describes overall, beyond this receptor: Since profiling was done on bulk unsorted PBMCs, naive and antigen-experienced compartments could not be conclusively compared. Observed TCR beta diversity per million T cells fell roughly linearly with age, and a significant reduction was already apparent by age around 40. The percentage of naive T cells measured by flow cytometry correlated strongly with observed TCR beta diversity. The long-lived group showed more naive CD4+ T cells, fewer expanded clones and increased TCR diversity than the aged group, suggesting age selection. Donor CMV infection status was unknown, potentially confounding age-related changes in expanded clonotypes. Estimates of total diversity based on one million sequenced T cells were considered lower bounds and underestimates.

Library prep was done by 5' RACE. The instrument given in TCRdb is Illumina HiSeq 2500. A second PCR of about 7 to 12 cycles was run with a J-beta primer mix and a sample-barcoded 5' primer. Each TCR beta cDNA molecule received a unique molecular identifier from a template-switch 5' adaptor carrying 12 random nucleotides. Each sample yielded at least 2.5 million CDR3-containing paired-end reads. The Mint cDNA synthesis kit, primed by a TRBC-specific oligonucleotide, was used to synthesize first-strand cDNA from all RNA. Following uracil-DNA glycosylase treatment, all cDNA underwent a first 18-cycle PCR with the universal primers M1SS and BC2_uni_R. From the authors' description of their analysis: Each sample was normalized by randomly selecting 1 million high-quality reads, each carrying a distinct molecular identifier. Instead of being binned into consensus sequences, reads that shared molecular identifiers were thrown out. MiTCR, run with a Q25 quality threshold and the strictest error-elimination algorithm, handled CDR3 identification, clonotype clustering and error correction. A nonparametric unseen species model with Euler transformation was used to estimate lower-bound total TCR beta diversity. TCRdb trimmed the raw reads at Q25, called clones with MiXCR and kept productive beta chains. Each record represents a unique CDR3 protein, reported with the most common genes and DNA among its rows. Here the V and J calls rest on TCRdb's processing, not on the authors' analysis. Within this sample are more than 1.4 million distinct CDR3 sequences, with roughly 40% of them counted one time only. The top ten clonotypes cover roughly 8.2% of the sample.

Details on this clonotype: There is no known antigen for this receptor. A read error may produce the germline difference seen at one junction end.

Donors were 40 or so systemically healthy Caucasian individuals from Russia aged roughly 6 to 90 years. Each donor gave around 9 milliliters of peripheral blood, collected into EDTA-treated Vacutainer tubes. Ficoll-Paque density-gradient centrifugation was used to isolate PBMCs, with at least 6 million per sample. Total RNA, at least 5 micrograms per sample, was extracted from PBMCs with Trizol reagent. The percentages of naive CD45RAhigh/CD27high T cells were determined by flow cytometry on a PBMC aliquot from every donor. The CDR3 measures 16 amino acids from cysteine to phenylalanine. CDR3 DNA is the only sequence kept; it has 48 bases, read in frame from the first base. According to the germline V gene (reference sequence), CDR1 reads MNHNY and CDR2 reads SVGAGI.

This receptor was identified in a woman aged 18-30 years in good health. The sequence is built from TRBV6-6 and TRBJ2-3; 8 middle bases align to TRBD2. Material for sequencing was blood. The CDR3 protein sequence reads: CVSSYGTSGSTDTQYF. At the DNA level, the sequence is TGTGTCAGCAGTTACGGAACTAGCGGCAGCACAGATACGCAGTATTTT.